These 25 T cell receptor beta chains came from one sample sequenced in a study of CD8 T cells in Susac syndrome. RNA totalling about 0.45 to 1 ug underwent reverse transcription with random hexamers. Each CDR3 protein is one row after TCRdb ran MiXCR on the immunoSEQ multiplex PCR reads. The table includes roughly 70,000 distinct CDR3 sequences, nearly 96% detected once. Specimen: CD4+ T cells from PBMCs. The receptor source for this set is a human donor with multiple sclerosis.

The V call is TRBV5-6, the J call TRBJ2-7; 7 bases line up with TRBD1. The germline V gene encodes CDR1 SGHDT and CDR2 YYEEEE. The CDR3 extends over 15 amino acids. V lost 5 bases to trimming and J lost 3 bases; unmatched junction nucleotides: 11. CDR3 sequence (DNA): TGTGCCAGCAGGCGGAGGACAGGACCCTACTACGAGCAGTACTTC. Translation: CASRRRTGPYYEQYF.

The rearrangement uses TRBV12-3 or TRBV12-4 and TRBJ2-7; D unresolved. V lost 5 bases and J lost 5, with 19 bases in between. This CDR3 contains 15 residues. CDR3 sequence reads: CASSIHNSNADEQYF. The CDR3 DNA reads as TGTGCCAGCAGTATACACAACTCGAACGCCGACGAGCAGTACTTC.

The rearrangement links TRBV24-1 to TRBJ2-1, with unresolved D. V shed 9 bases and J shed 5 bases, with 13 bases lying between them. Germline CDR1 and CDR2: KGHDR and SFDVKD. The CDR3 has 13 residues. CDR3 protein: CATSDGWDNEQFF. CDR3 in DNA: TGTGCCACCTCTGACGGGTGGGACAATGAGCAGTTCTTC.

The gene calls are TRBV21-1 and TRBJ2-5; no DNA check was done on the table's D call, TRBD1. TRBV21-1 is shown as a pseudogene. The CDR3 runs to 16 residues. DNA of the CDR3: TGTGCCAGCAGCTTACGGACAGGGGGCTTATCTGAGACCCAGTACTTC. Residues: CASSLRTGGLSETQYF.

The chain uses TRBV4-1 and TRBJ2-1; 12 bases align to TRBD1. J was trimmed by 7 bases and V by 3 bases; bases with no gene match: 7. From germline, CDR1 is MGHRA and CDR2 YSYEKL. The CDR3 contains 16 residues. In nucleotides, the CDR3 is TGCGCCAGCAGCCAGAGGGACAGGGGGCACGGGAATGAGCAGTTCTTC. This codes for CASSQRDRGHGNEQFF.

This clonotype was recorded only once. The CDR3 coding sequence is TGTGCCAGCAGTGCGGCTTCCTACGAGCAGTACTTC. It encodes CASSAASYEQYF. The gene calls are TRBV3-1 and TRBJ2-7; D is ambiguous. CDR3 length: 12 amino acids. The V end lost 6 bases, the J end lost 1 base, and 7 bases lay between the germline ends. Germline loops: CDR1 LGHDT, CDR2 YNNKEL (reference sequence).

The J gene is TRBJ1-1, the V gene TRBV12-3 or TRBV12-4; D perhaps matches TRBD1 (5 bases). V lost 6 bases and J lost 5, with 13 bases in between. The CDR3 runs to 13 residues. The CDR3: CASSLTVWTEAFF. The DNA for the CDR3 is TGTGCCAGCAGCTTGACAGTATGGACTGAAGCTTTCTTT.

The chain is built from TRBV6-2 or TRBV6-3 and TRBJ2-3; the match to TRBD2 covers 7 bases. Germline V gene sequence: CDR1 MNHEY, CDR2 SVGEGT. The J segment lost 4 bases and the V segment lost 5 bases, leaving 6 bases of the junction unmatched. The CDR3 contains 14 residues. The DNA for the CDR3 is TGTGCCAGCAGTCTGGCCGGGGGGTCAGATACGCAGTATTTT. Protein sequence: CASSLAGGSDTQYF.

The chain couples TRBV5-1 to TRBJ2-5; D tentatively reads TRBD1 or TRBD2 (5 bases each). Per germline, CDR1 SGHRS and CDR2 YFSETQ. The CDR3 covers 15 residues. Between the trimmed V and J ends, which lost 4 bases and 6 bases, there was a span of 19 bases. The CDR3 nucleotides read TGCGCCAGCAGCCCCGACGGGGCCCAGGTGCAGACCCAGTACTTC. It specifies CASSPDGAQVQTQYF.

The J gene is TRBJ2-5, the V gene TRBV10-3; TRBD2 is a possible D gene (5 bases). The CDR3 runs to 11 residues. Germline V gives CDR1 ENHRY, CDR2 SYGVKD. V lost 5 bases and J 5 bases, leaving 6 bases between the germline ends. CDR3 region: CAISSGETQYF. The DNA for the CDR3 is TGTGCCATCAGTAGCGGCGAGACCCAGTACTTC.

V is TRBV20-1 and J is TRBJ2-7; no clear D. The CDR3 has 15 amino acids. Germline lookup yields CDR1 DFQATT and CDR2 SNEGSKA (reference sequence). V was trimmed by 0 bases and J by 3 bases, leaving 15 bases between them. The CDR3 bases are TGCAGTGCTAGAGACCCCCGCCAGGCCAACTACGAGCAGTACTTC. This codes for CSARDPRQANYEQYF.

This chain uses TRBV6-5 with TRBJ2-3; no reliable D call. The germline gives CDR1 MNHEY, CDR2 SVGAGI. Trimming removed 7 bases from V and 1 base from J, with 9 bases in between. This CDR3 is built from 13 residues. CDR3 sequence: CASTKEGTDTQYF. The CDR3 DNA is TGTGCCAGCACCAAAGAGGGCACAGATACGCAGTATTTT.

The V and J genes are TRBV12-3 or TRBV12-4 and TRBJ1-5, with 8 positions matching TRBD1. The CDR3 runs 13 residues. The V gene end was trimmed by 6 bases and the J gene end by 6 bases; junction bases not matched to a gene: 4. The CDR3 DNA reads as TGTGCCAGCAGGACAGGGGATAGTCAGCCCCAGCATTTT. This sequence encodes CASRTGDSQPQHF.

V is TRBV7-2 and J is TRBJ2-1; D is unresolved. This CDR3 has 13 residues. Germline CDR1 SGHTA, CDR2 FQGNSA. The V end lost 7 bases, the J end lost 8 bases, and 15 bases lay between the germline ends. The CDR3, as DNA: TGTGCCAGCACCCTAACGAGTATCTATGAGCAGTTCTTC. This codes for CASTLTSIYEQFF.

The chain uses TRBV14 and TRBJ2-5; D is unclear. Germline lookup yields CDR1 SGHDN and CDR2 FVKESK. This CDR3 is 13 amino acids long. V gave up 4 bases and J gave up 4 bases, with 10 bases separating them. Here the CDR3 reads CASSPGRGETQYF. The CDR3 region has the DNA TGTGCCAGCAGCCCAGGTCGCGGAGAGACCCAGTACTTC.

The chain recombines TRBV21-1 with TRBJ2-7. TRBV21-1 is marked as a pseudogene. The CDR3 spans 12 residues. CDR3 in DNA: TGTGCCAGCAGCATTTACACCTACGAGCAGTACTTC. Protein: CASSIYTYEQYF.

The CDR3 region has the DNA TGTGCCACCAGTCCCGACAGGGGCATCAACAATGAGCAGTTCTTC. It yields the protein CATSPDRGINNEQFF. The chain uses TRBV24-1 and TRBJ2-1, with 8 positions matching TRBD1. CDR1 and CDR2 (germline): KGHDR, SFDVKD. The CDR3 consists of 15 residues. V was clipped by 6 bases and J by 5 bases; unmatched bases: 8.

The chain employs TRBV5-1 and TRBJ1-1; D not resolved. Germline loops: CDR1 SGHRS, CDR2 YFSETQ. Trimming cost V 4 bases and J 2 bases, with 15 bases left between them. The CDR3 has 15 residues. The CDR3 DNA sequence: TGCGCCAGCAGCGACCTCGGGCCGGAAAACACTGAAGCTTTCTTT. Translated: CASSDLGPENTEAFF.

This chain connects TRBV21-1 to TRBJ2-7. TRBV21-1 is flagged as a pseudogene. This CDR3 contains 16 residues. The CDR3 coding sequence is TGTGCCAGCAGCAAAGGGCCGACGAGGAGCTCCTACGAGCAGTACTTC. Amino acid sequence: CASSKGPTRSSYEQYF.

V and J are TRBV5-6 and TRBJ1-4, with unresolved D. CDR3 length: 16 residues. CDR1 and CDR2 from the germline V gene are SGHDT and YYEEEE. V dropped 1 base and J dropped 3 bases, with 13 bases sitting between them. The CDR3 sequence is CASSLRQIIANEKLFF. Here the CDR3 DNA reads TGTGCCAGCAGCTTGCGCCAGATTATCGCTAATGAAAAACTGTTTTTT.

The CDR3 reads CASSPRTGETGNTIYF. The CDR3, as DNA: TGTGCCAGCAGCCCCAGAACAGGGGAGACTGGAAACACCATATATTTT. This rearrangement joins TRBV9 to TRBJ1-3; 7 bases align to TRBD1. There are 16 residues in the CDR3. Germline trimming cut 4 bases from V and 2 bases from J; bases unmatched to any gene: 9. Germline V lookup: CDR1 SGDLS, CDR2 YYNGEE.

The chain carries TRBV19 and TRBJ2-6, with no clear D. This CDR3 contains 15 residues. V was cut by 1 base and J by 2 bases, with 6 bases left in between. Germline V gene data show CDR1 as LNHDA and CDR2 as SQIVND (reference sequence). CDR3 DNA: TGTGCCAGTAGTATAGGGGGTACTGGGGCCAACGTCCTGACTTTC. Translated: CASSIGGTGANVLTF. Full variable domain (outside the CDR3, taken from reference TRBV19 and TRBJ2-6): DGGITQSPKYLFRKEGQNVTLSCEQNLNHDAMYWYRQDPGQGLRLIYYSQIVNDFQKGDIAEGYSVSREKKESFPLTVTSAQKNPTAFYLCASSIGGTGANVLTFGAGSRLTVL.

V is TRBV6-1 and J is TRBJ1-5; maybe TRBD1 (6 bases). The V gene lost 6 bases and the J gene lost 0 bases, with 15 bases spanning the gap. The germline V gene has CDR1 MNHNS and CDR2 SASEGT. The CDR3 consists of 16 residues. CDR3 loop: CASRGGTPYSNQPQHF. DNA of the CDR3: TGTGCCAGCAGGGGGGGGACACCCTATAGCAATCAGCCCCAGCATTTT.

This clonotype was found a few times. The V call is TRBV29-1, the J call TRBJ2-7, with 7 bases identical to TRBD1. Per the germline V gene, CDR1 is SQVTM and CDR2 is ANQGSEA. This CDR3 region has 13 residues. V shed 5 bases and J 2 bases; nucleotides not matched to a gene: 6. This CDR3 is CSVSSGTAYEQYF. For the CDR3, the DNA is TGCAGCGTTAGCTCCGGGACAGCCTACGAGCAGTACTTC.

The rearrangement links TRBV29-1 to TRBJ2-7; perhaps TRBD2 as D (5 bases). CDR1 SQVTM and CDR2 ANQGSEA come from the germline V gene. V was cut by 7 bases and J by 6 bases, with 16 bases left in between. CDR3 length equals 12 residues. The CDR3 here is CSAGGSVGEQYF. The DNA of the CDR3 is TGCAGCGCCGGCGGTAGCGTTGGCGAGCAGTACTTC.